This TCR beta chain was observed in a study of a mutant IDH1 vaccine in newly diagnosed glioma (dated by TCRdb to the early 2020s). In the study overall: Across visits V03 through V10, patients got a total of eight vaccinations, given in weeks 1, 3, 5, 7, 11, 15, 19 and 23. Vaccination began 4-6 weeks after radiotherapy alone, or alongside temozolomide cycles in the chemotherapy-containing groups. Before enrollment, most patients had been given radiochemotherapy with temozolomide as standard therapy, while the rest had received either radiotherapy alone or temozolomide alone. For exploratory analyses, longitudinal TCRB deep sequencing was carried out in about 26 treated patients wherever samples were available. Six visits were used for peripheral blood collection: V03 (baseline), V05, V07, V10, V12 and V13. Of the approximately 33 treated patients, around 62% were male and approximately 38% were female, and the mean age was 40.4 years. Study-level results and caveats: Pseudoprogression seemed to be unrelated to changes in the top peripheral T cell clonotypes found by TCRB sequencing. Across multiple MHC alleles, vaccine-induced immune responses were seen in more than 90% of patients. The authors noted that analyses of patient blood samples could not be reproduced because of sample limitations. PBMC samples for TCRB deep sequencing were selected based on availability.

To prepare the library, the immunoSEQ multiplex PCR assay was applied. Following the manufacturer's protocol, the hsTCRB Kit was used to amplify rearranged TCR beta chain sequences. Sequencing of TCRB libraries was carried out on an Illumina MiSeq. The source study handled its data this way. The proprietary platform of the kit vendor was used for demultiplexing, trimming and gene mapping. TCRdb provides this immuneACCESS table in a form limited to in-frame rearrangements. Some clones are lacking; in checked studies, under half of them reflect an unresolved V gene, and why the rest are absent is not known. V, J and clone size derive from that table, while D and trimming were established from the DNA sequence. The sample contains 30,000 to 35,000 clones, around 83% of them found a single time. Roughly 24% of the sample is held by the ten biggest clonotypes. A word on this clone: The target of this receptor is not known. There are no base qualities to consult, and no much larger clone falls within one base.

The intended sense of this specimen's time point label: week 5, during vaccination. Each vaccine dose, consisting of 300 ug of a 20-mer mutant IDH1 peptide in Montanide, was administered subcutaneously with topical imiquimod. Newly diagnosed WHO grade 3 or 4 IDH1-mutant astrocytomas showing loss of nuclear ATRX were present in the donors. The samples were drawn from NOA16, a multicentre, single-arm, open-label phase I trial in Germany that tested a mutant IDH1 peptide vaccine in humans for the first time. The DNeasy Blood and Tissue Kit was used to extract genomic DNA from EDTA blood for TCRB sequencing. The CDR3 runs 23 amino acids, cysteine and phenylalanine included. Here the CDR3 DNA is all that survives: 69 bases in frame from base 1.

The material sequenced was PBMCs, taken from a glioma patient whose treatment included an IDH1 peptide vaccine. The chain employs TRBV21-1 and TRBJ2-7; the table's D call TRBD2 went unverified against the DNA. TRBV21-1 is a recognized pseudogene. The origin of this receptor is a man aged 30-40 years with glioma. This receptor has the CDR3 CASSKAGTGSQREGRIGVYEQYF. The bases read TGTGCCAGCAGCAAAGCCGGGACAGGGAGCCAGCGGGAGGGCCGAATAGGCGTCTACGAGCAGTACTTC.